This TCR beta chain derives from a study of control samples from healthy donors and cancer patients. The table came from immunoSEQ multiplex PCR; TCRdb's copy has only in-frame clones and leaves some out. The sample consists of over 150,000 clones, 90% to 95% of them appearing once. This clone showed up just once. V lost 2 bases and J lost 5; bases outside the gene matches: 23. This CDR3 contains 21 residues. CDR1 and CDR2 from the germline V gene are MNHEY and SMNVEV (reference sequence). The V and J genes are TRBV27 and TRBJ1-4, with TRBD1 identical over 7 bases. This TCR was recovered from a man in his late teens or twenties in good health. Source material: blood. CDR3 in amino acids: CASSLPTLFDRQGTINEKLFF. The CDR3 coding sequence is TGTGCCAGCAGTTTACCGACCCTCTTCGACAGACAGGGAACCATAAATGAAAAACTGTTTTTT.